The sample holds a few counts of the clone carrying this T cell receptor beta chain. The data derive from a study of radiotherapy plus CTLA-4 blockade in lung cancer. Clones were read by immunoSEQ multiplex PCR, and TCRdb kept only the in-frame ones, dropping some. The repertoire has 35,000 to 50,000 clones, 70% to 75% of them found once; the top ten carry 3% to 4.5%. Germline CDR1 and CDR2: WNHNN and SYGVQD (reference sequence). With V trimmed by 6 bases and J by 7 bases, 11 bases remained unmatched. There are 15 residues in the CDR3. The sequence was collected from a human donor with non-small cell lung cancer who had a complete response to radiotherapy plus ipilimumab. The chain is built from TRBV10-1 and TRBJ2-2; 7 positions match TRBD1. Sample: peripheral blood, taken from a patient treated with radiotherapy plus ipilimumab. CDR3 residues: CASSMTGRYVGELFF. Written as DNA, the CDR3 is TGCGCCAGCAGCATGACAGGGAGATACGTCGGGGAGCTGTTTTTT.